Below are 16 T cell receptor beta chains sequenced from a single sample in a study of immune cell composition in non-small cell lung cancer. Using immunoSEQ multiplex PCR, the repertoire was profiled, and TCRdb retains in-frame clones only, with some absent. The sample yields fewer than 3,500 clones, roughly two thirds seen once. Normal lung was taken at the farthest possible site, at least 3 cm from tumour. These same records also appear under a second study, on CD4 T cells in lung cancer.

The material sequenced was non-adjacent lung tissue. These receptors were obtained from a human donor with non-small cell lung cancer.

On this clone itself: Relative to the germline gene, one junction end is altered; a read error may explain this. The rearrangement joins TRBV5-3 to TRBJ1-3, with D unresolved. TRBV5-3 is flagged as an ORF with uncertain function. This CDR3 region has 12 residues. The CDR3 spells CASSYEGNTIYF. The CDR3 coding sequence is TGTGCCAGCAGCTATGAGGGAAACACCATATATTTT.

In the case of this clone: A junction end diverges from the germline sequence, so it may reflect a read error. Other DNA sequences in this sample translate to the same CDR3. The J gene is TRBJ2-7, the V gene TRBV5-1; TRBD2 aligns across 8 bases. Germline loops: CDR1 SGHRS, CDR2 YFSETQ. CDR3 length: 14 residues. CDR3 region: CASSLAAGGTEQYF. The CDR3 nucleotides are TGCGCTAGCAGCTTGGCCGCGGGGGGTACCGAGCAGTACTTC.

Here the CDR3 DNA reads TGCGCCAGCAGCTTGGCCGGGACACCTGACACTGAAGCTTTCTTT. The encoded protein is CASSLAGTPDTEAFF. The V call is TRBV5-1, the J call TRBJ1-1; possible D gene TRBD1, 6 bases. V was pared by 0 bases and J by 3 bases, with 12 bases between. This CDR3 has 15 residues. Germline V gives CDR1 SGHRS, CDR2 YFSETQ.

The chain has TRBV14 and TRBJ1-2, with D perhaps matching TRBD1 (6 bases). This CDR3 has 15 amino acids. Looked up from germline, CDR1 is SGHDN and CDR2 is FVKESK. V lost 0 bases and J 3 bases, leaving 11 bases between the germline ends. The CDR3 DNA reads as TGTGCCAGCAGCCAAGAACAGGGAGCTTACTATGGCTACACCTTC. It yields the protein CASSQEQGAYYGYTF.

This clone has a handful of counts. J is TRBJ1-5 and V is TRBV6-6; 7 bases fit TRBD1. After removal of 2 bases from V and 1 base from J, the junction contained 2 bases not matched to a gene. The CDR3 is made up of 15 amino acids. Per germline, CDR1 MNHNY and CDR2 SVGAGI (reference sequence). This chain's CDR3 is CASSYEGASNQPQHF. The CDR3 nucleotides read TGTGCCAGCAGTTACGAGGGGGCGAGCAATCAGCCCCAGCATTTT.

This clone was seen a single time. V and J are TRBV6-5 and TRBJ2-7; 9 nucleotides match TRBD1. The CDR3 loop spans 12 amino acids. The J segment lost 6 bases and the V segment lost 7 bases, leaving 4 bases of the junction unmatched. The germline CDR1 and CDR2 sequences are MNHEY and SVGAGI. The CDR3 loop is CASNNRGREQYF. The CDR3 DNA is TGTGCCAGCAATAACAGGGGGCGCGAGCAGTACTTC.

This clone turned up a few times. CDR3 coding DNA: TGTGCCAGCAGCTTAGCCGGGACAGTTGTCTACTACGAGCAGTACTTC. It codes for CASSLAGTVVYYEQYF. The chain employs TRBV7-2 and TRBJ2-7; 7 nucleotides agree with TRBD1. V dropped 0 bases and J dropped 3; count of bases not matched to a gene: 8. Germline V gene lookup returns CDR1 SGHTA and CDR2 FQGNSA. The CDR3 length is 16 residues. Using reference TRBV7-2 and TRBJ2-7 for the parts outside the CDR3, the full variable domain is GAGVSQSPSNKVTEKGKDVELRCDPISGHTALYWYRQSLGQGLEFLIYFQGNSAPDKSGLPSDRFSAERTGGSVSTLTIQRTQQEDSAVYLCASSLAGTVVYYEQYFGPGTRLTVT.

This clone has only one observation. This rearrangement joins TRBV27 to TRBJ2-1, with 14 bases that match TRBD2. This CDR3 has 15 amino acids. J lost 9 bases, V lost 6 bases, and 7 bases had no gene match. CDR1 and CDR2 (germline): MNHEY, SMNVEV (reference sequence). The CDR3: CASRRTSGRPGEQFF. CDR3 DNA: TGTGCCAGCAGAAGGACTAGCGGGAGGCCGGGTGAGCAGTTCTTC.

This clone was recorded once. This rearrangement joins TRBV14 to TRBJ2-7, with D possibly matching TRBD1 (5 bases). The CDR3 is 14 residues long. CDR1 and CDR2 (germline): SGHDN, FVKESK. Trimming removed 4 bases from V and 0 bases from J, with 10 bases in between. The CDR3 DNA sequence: TGTGCCAGCAGCCCCCGGACACTCTCCTACGAGCAGTACTTC. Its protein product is CASSPRTLSYEQYF.

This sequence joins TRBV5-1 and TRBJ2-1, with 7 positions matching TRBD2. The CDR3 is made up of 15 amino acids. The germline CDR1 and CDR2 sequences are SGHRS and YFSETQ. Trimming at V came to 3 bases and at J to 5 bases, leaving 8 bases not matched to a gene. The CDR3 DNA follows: TGCGCCAGCAGCTCCATGCCGGGACTAAACAATGAGCAGTTCTTC. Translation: CASSSMPGLNNEQFF.

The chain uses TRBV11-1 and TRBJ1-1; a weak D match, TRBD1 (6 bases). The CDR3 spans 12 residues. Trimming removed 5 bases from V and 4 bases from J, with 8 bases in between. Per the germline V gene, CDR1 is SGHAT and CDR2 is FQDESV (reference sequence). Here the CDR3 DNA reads TGTGCCAGCAGCCTCAGGGGCACTGAAGCTTTCTTT. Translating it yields CASSLRGTEAFF.

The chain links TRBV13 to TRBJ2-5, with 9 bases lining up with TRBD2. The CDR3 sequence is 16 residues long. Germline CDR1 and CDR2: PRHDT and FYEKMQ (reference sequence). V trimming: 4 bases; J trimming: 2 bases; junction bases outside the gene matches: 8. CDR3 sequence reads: CASSSAAGGAQETQYF. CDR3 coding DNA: TGTGCCAGCAGCTCCGCAGCGGGGGGAGCTCAAGAGACCCAGTACTTC.

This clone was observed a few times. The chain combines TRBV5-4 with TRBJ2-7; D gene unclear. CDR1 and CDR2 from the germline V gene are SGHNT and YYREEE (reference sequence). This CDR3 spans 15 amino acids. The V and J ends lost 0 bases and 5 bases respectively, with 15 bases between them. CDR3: CASSLDMTSMDEQYF. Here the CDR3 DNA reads TGTGCCAGCAGCTTGGATATGACATCAATGGACGAGCAGTACTTC. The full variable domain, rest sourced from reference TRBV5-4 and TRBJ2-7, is ETGVTQSPTHLIKTRGQQVTLRCSSQSGHNTVSWYQQALGQGPQFIFQYYREEENGRGNFPPRFSGLQFPNYSSELNVNALELDDSALYLCASSLDMTSMDEQYFGPGTRLTVT.

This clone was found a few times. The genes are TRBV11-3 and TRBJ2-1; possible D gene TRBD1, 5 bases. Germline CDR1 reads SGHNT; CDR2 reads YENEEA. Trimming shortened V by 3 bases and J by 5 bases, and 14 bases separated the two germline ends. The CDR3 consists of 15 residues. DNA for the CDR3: TGTGCCAGCAGCTTCGCGTCAGGGCCCAACAATGAGCAGTTCTTC. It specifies CASSFASGPNNEQFF. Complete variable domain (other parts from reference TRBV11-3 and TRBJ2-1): EAGVVQSPRYKIIEKKQPVAFWCNPISGHNTLYWYLQNLGQGPELLIRYENEEAVDDSQLPKDRFSAERLKGVDSTLKIQPAELGDSAVYLCASSFASGPNNEQFFGPGTRLTVL.

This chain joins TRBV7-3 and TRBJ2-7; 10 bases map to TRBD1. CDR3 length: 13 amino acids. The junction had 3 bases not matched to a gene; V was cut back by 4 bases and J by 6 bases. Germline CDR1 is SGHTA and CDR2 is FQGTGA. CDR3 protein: CASSYGTGAEQYF. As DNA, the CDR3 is TGTGCCAGCAGCTACGGGACAGGGGCCGAGCAGTACTTC.

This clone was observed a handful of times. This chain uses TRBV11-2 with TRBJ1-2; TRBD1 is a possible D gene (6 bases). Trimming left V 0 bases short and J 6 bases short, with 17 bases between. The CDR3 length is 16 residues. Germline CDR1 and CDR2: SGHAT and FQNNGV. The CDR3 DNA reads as TGTGCCAGCAGCTTAGATCAGGTGACAGGACTTCATGGCTACACCTTC. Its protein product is CASSLDQVTGLHGYTF.